A single sample is the source of the 25 T cell receptor beta chains below, sequenced in a study of T cell responses to AZD1222 COVID-19 vaccine. Some clones are missing from TCRdb's copy, which holds only in-frame ones; the method was immunoSEQ multiplex PCR. This sample has 100,000 to 150,000 clones, with roughly 91% found just once. The source was peripheral blood, collected 28 days after the second AZD1222 dose. The receptor source for this set is an adult who received the AZD1222 COVID-19 vaccine.

This chain links TRBV11-3 with TRBJ2-1; D ambiguous. Trimming cost V 7 bases and J 5 bases, with 9 bases left between them. The germline V gene encodes CDR1 SGHNT and CDR2 YENEEA. CDR3 length: 12 residues. CDR3 in DNA: TGTGCCAGCAACATGCCCAACAATGAGCAGTTCTTC. Protein sequence: CASNMPNNEQFF.

The chain uses TRBV30 and TRBJ2-2; 7 nucleotides line up with TRBD2. J gave up 1 base and V 8 bases, and 10 bases lay outside the gene matches. Germline CDR1 is GTSNPN and CDR2 is SVGIG (reference sequence). The CDR3 loop spans 15 amino acids. This chain's CDR3 is CAMLAARGNTGELFF. The CDR3 DNA is TGTGCCATGCTAGCGGCGAGAGGGAACACCGGGGAGCTGTTTTTT.

The chain has TRBV7-3 and TRBJ1-5; 11 nucleotides line up with TRBD1. The J segment lost 6 bases and the V segment lost 8 bases, leaving 3 bases of the junction unmatched. CDR1 and CDR2 from the germline V gene are SGHTA and FQGTGA. The CDR3 runs to 13 residues. Written as DNA, the CDR3 is TGTGCCAGCTCCGGGACAGGGGGTCAGCCCCAGCATTTT. Amino acid sequence: CASSGTGGQPQHF. The full variable domain, completed using reference TRBV7-3 and TRBJ1-5, is GAGVSQTPSNKVTEKGKYVELRCDPISGHTALYWYRQSLGQGPEFLIYFQGTGAADDSGLPNDRFFAVRPEGSVSTLKIQRTERGDSAVYLCASSGTGGQPQHFGDGTRLSIL.

This rearrangement joins TRBV10-2 to TRBJ2-7; 11 nucleotides agree with TRBD2. Germline CDR1 is WSHSY and CDR2 is SAAADI. The CDR3 loop spans 12 amino acids. The V gene end was trimmed by 6 bases and the J gene end by 5 bases; junction bases not matched to a gene: 0. This CDR3 is CASRGLADEQYF. The CDR3 nucleotides are TGCGCCAGCAGGGGACTAGCGGACGAGCAGTACTTC.

J is TRBJ1-4 and V is TRBV28; 7 bases align to TRBD1. V was clipped by 4 bases and J by 6 bases; unmatched bases: 5. CDR3 length equals 14 residues. Germline CDR1 MDHEN, CDR2 SYDVKM. The CDR3 nucleotides are TGTGCCAGCAGTTCCGGGACAGTCTATGAAAAACTGTTTTTT. It encodes CASSSGTVYEKLFF.

This sequence joins TRBV7-8 and TRBJ1-1, with a tentative D call TRBD1 (6 bases). Per the germline V gene, CDR1 is SGHVS and CDR2 is FQNEAQ. The CDR3 is 14 residues long. Trimming removed 8 bases from V and 1 base from J, with 14 bases in between. In nucleotides, the CDR3 is TGTGCCAGCGGGGGGTGGGACAAGAACACTGAAGCTTTCTTT. The encoded protein is CASGGWDKNTEAFF.

The chain employs TRBV11-3 and TRBJ1-1; D is uncertain. Germline V CDR1 and CDR2: SGHNT, YENEEA. Trimming pared 3 bases from V and 1 base from J, leaving 15 bases between. The CDR3 runs to 16 residues. The CDR3 region is CASSFREPGQNTEAFF. In DNA, the CDR3 is TGTGCCAGCAGCTTCCGAGAACCGGGCCAGAACACTGAAGCTTTCTTT.

This clone was picked up one time. V is TRBV19 and J is TRBJ1-1, with a possible D match to TRBD1 (5 bases). The germline CDR1 and CDR2 sequences are LNHDA and SQIVND (reference sequence). The CDR3 length is 12 residues. The V gene lost 5 bases and the J gene lost 5 bases, with 9 bases spanning the gap. The CDR3 is CASSVGGTEAFF. The CDR3 coding sequence is TGTGCCAGTAGTGTTGGGGGGACTGAAGCTTTCTTT.

The chain couples TRBV2 to TRBJ1-1, with 9 positions matching TRBD1. With 6 bases clipped from V and 5 bases from J, the junction kept 4 bases outside the gene matches. Germline V CDR1 and CDR2: SNHLY, FYNNEI. There are 13 residues in the CDR3. CDR3 in DNA: TGTGCCAGCAGCCTCGGGACAGGGACTGAAGCTTTCTTT. The encoded protein is CASSLGTGTEAFF.

This chain uses TRBV24-1 with TRBJ2-3; 8 nucleotides agree with TRBD2. The CDR3 consists of 15 residues. J gave up 3 bases and V 3 bases, and 4 bases lay outside the gene matches. Germline V gives CDR1 KGHDR, CDR2 SFDVKD. CDR3 nucleotide sequence: TGTGCCACCAGTGATCCGGGACTAGGGACAGATACGCAGTATTTT. Its translation: CATSDPGLGTDTQYF.

This chain joins TRBV5-1 and TRBJ2-3; D is possibly TRBD1 (6 bases). The V end lost 4 bases, the J end lost 1 base, and 10 bases lay between the germline ends. In germline, CDR1 is SGHRS, CDR2 YFSETQ. The CDR3 length is 14 residues. The CDR3 DNA follows: TGCGCCAGCAGCGAAAGGACAGGCACAGATACGCAGTATTTT. It is translated as CASSERTGTDTQYF.

The rearrangement uses TRBV27 and TRBJ1-2; no reliable D call. CDR3 length equals 14 residues. Looked up from germline, CDR1 is MNHEY and CDR2 is SMNVEV (reference sequence). V lost 6 bases and J lost 3, with 14 bases in between. The CDR3 sequence is CASRPDGLHYGYTF. CDR3 bases: TGTGCCAGCAGACCCGACGGCTTGCACTATGGCTACACCTTC.

This clone has only one observation. The chain links TRBV28 to TRBJ1-2; possible D gene TRBD1, 5 bases. V shed 3 bases and J shed 6 bases, with 5 bases lying between them. Germline V lookup: CDR1 MDHEN, CDR2 SYDVKM. CDR3 length: 11 amino acids. The CDR3 reads CASSFRDGYTF. The CDR3 bases are TGTGCCAGCAGTTTCAGGGATGGCTACACCTTC.

As to this clone: The junction differs from germline at one of its ends, possibly a read error. The rearrangement links TRBV11-2 to TRBJ1-6; the D gene is possibly TRBD1 (5 bases). Germline CDR1 reads SGHAT; CDR2 reads FQNNGV. There are 16 residues in the CDR3. As DNA, the CDR3 is TGTGCCAGCAGTTTAGAAAGTGGCAGGGCGAGCTCACCCCTCCACTTT. The encoded protein is CASSLESGRASSPLHF. Full variable domain (outside the CDR3, taken from reference TRBV11-2 and TRBJ1-6): EAGVAQSPRYKIIEKRQSVAFWCNPISGHATLYWYQQILGQGPKLLIQFQNNGVVDDSQLPKDRFSAERLKGVDSTLKIQPAKLEDSAVYLCASSLESGRASSPLHFGNGTRLTVT.

The V call is TRBV19, the J call TRBJ1-3; unclear D gene. The germline V gene has CDR1 LNHDA and CDR2 SQIVND (reference sequence). CDR3 length: 14 amino acids. V shed 3 bases and J shed 1 base, with 7 bases lying between them. The CDR3 region is CASSIAGSGNTIYF. The CDR3 coding sequence is TGTGCCAGTAGTATCGCCGGATCTGGAAACACCATATATTTT. The entire variable domain, with the rest obtained from reference TRBV19 and TRBJ1-3, is as follows: DGGITQSPKYLFRKEGQNVTLSCEQNLNHDAMYWYRQDPGQGLRLIYYSQIVNDFQKGDIAEGYSVSREKKESFPLTVTSAQKNPTAFYLCASSIAGSGNTIYFGEGSWLTVV.

The CDR3 DNA reads as TGTGCCAGCAGTCGACCGGGAGGGGCGAACTATGGCTACACCTTC. Protein: CASSRPGGANYGYTF. This chain uses TRBV6-5 with TRBJ1-2; D is possibly TRBD1 (5 bases). The CDR3 spans 15 residues. Trimming removed 5 bases at V and 2 bases at J, with 15 bases between. CDR1 is MNHEY, CDR2 SVGAGI, per germline.

The V call is TRBV18, the J call TRBJ2-7; 11 positions match TRBD1. V dropped 2 bases and J dropped 0; count of bases not matched to a gene: 0. The CDR3 covers 15 residues. CDR1 is KGHSH and CDR2 is LQKENI in the germline V gene. The CDR3 spells CASSPGTGGSYEQYF. The CDR3 DNA sequence: TGTGCCAGCTCACCAGGGACAGGGGGCTCCTACGAGCAGTACTTC.

The chain joins TRBV6-5 to TRBJ2-5; D perhaps matches TRBD1 (6 bases). This CDR3 has 14 amino acids. V lost 6 bases and J lost 5, with 16 bases in between. Germline CDR1 is MNHEY and CDR2 is SVGAGI. The CDR3 region is CASRYQGRGETQYF. Here the CDR3 DNA reads TGTGCCAGCAGGTACCAGGGGCGCGGTGAGACCCAGTACTTC.

This chain connects TRBV7-2 to TRBJ2-3; TRBD2 matches at 9 bases. The CDR3 consists of 18 residues. Germline values: CDR1 SGHTA, CDR2 FQGNSA. V gave up 1 base and J gave up 3 bases; unmatched junction bases: 11. For the CDR3, the DNA is TGTGCCAGCAGCTTAGGAGTCCTCGCGGGGGGGCGGACAGATACGCAGTATTTT. Translating gives CASSLGVLAGGRTDTQYF.

The CDR3 nucleotides read TGTGCCAGCAGTTTCCGGGACAACACCTACGAGCAGTACTTC. It is translated as CASSFRDNTYEQYF. This sequence joins TRBV27 and TRBJ2-7; a possible D gene is TRBD1 (6 bases). Trimming took 3 bases from V and 2 from J, leaving 11 bases between them. Germline loops: CDR1 MNHEY, CDR2 SMNVEV (reference sequence). The CDR3 is 14 amino acids.

The chain recombines TRBV4-2 with TRBJ2-7; 11 bases map to TRBD2. The CDR3 runs 15 residues. Germline V gene lookup returns CDR1 LGHNA and CDR2 YNFKEQ. J gave up 9 bases and V 1 base, and 8 bases lay outside the gene matches. DNA for the CDR3: TGTGCCAGCAGCCAAGGGGTAGCGGGAGGGGGCGGGCAGTACTTC. Translation: CASSQGVAGGGGQYF.

For this clone: The germline gene is not matched at one end of the junction; a read error may be the cause. This sequence joins TRBV27 and TRBJ2-2, with 8 bases fitting TRBD1. Germline assignment: CDR1 MNHEY and CDR2 SMNVEV (reference sequence). This CDR3 region has 17 residues. The DNA of the CDR3 is TGTGCCAGCACTTTAGTCCCTGGCAGGGGGCGTACCGGGGAGCTGTTTTTT. This gives the protein CASTLVPGRGRTGELFF.

In nucleotides, the CDR3 is TGTGCCAGCAGCCGAACGGGCGAAAAACTGTTTTTT. Protein: CASSRTGEKLFF. This chain connects TRBV5-4 to TRBJ1-4; no definite D call. The V gene's germline CDR1 is SGHNT and CDR2 YYREEE (reference sequence). V was shortened by 4 bases and J by 8 bases, with 9 bases between the two germline ends. This CDR3 region has 12 residues.

V gene TRBV9 combines with J gene TRBJ1-3; the D is unclear. V lost 3 bases and J 3 bases, leaving 10 bases between the germline ends. The CDR3 totals 14 residues. The germline gives CDR1 SGDLS, CDR2 YYNGEE. DNA of the CDR3: TGTGCCAGCAGCGACGGTAACGGTGGAAACACCATATATTTT. Protein sequence: CASSDGNGGNTIYF.

The J gene is TRBJ2-7, the V gene TRBV25-1; no reliable D call. Germline loops: CDR1 MGHDK, CDR2 SYGVNS. There are 13 residues in the CDR3. Deletions cut 6 bases from V and 3 bases from J, with 12 bases between. CDR3 nucleotides: TGTGCCAGCAGCCCTGGGGTCTACTACGAGCAGTACTTC. Translated: CASSPGVYYEQYF.